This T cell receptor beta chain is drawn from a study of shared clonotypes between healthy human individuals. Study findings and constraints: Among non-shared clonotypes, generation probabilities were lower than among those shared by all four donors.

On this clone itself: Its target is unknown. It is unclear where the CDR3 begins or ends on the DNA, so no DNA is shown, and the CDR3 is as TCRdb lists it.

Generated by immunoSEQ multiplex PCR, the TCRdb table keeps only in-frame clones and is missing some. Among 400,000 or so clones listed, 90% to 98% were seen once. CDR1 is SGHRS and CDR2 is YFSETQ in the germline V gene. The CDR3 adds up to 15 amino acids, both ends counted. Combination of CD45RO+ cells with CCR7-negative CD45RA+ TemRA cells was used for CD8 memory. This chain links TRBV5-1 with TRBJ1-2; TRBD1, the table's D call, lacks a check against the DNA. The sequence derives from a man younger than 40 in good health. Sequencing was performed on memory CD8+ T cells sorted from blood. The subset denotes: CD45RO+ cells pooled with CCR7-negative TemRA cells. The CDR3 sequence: CASSSSVAEHNGYTF.